What follows is one T cell receptor beta chain and its context. Its antigen target is currently unknown. This sample was included in a study of T cells in women clearing cervical HPV infection (dated by TCRdb to the late 2010s). Context from the whole study: Cases were about 25 women with histologically confirmed HPV16-related CIN3 or worse, including a couple of invasive cancers. The exploratory proof-of-principle case-control study was nested within the Guanacaste HPV Natural History Study in Costa Rica and compared TCR repertoires across cervical HPV16 outcomes. For cases, a median interval of nearly 150 days, with an interquartile range of 90 to 200 days, was observed between lesion detection and blood sampling. The approximately 25 controls were women who cleared a single incident HPV16 infection within 12 months without developing precancer or cancer. Because only a few women had HLA typing data, the possibility that HLA type acted as a confounder could not be ruled out. Blood from cases was drawn at the visit where the lesion was first identified, while blood from controls was drawn once the infection was no longer detected. As quality controls, five blinded duplicates were added to each group, bringing the total to roughly 60 samples made up of around 50 participants and approximately ten replicates. The parent cohort enrolled around 9,800 women aged 18 or older in Guanacaste, Costa Rica, during about 1992 to 1995 and followed them for less than 9 years. A median age of around 35 years was observed in cases versus 38 to 40 in controls, and no significant differences in baseline characteristics were found. Cases and controls were matched on year of sample collection and on age within five years. Study-wide conclusions, independent of this receptor: Significantly higher TCR repertoire richness was observed in CIN3+ cases than in controls across sequencing depths, whereas no difference in evenness was found. The cross-sectional design could not show whether associations preceded infection or resulted from it; effector/memory subsets and HPV-specific T cells were not isolated. T-cell numbers per sample were unknown, so richness differences could reflect varying T-cell content rather than repertoire biology. Cases were distinguished from controls with an estimated AUC of about 0.78 by random forest classifiers combining richness and V gene abundances.

TCR beta CDR3 regions were amplified by multiplex PCR using the immunoSEQ assay from an average of roughly 1,300 ng genomic DNA per sample. To correct primer bias, the assay used a complete synthetic TCR repertoire to set an amplification baseline. Amplicons were sequenced on the Illumina platform. The authors' analysis ran thus. Sequence errors were corrected by clustering with frequency ratios and a modified nearest-neighbor algorithm, and the sequences were then analyzed in the immunoSEQ Analyzer using IMGT gene definitions. TCR richness and evenness were averaged over 20 rarefaction repeats at each rarefaction depth, excluding samples with fewer sequences than the depth. Wilcoxon rank sum tests with FDR correction were used to compare V, D and J gene relative abundances between the groups. An intraclass correlation of around 96% for TCR richness and an average of roughly 83% across 66 gene segments were obtained from the blinded duplicates. Held by TCRdb, this immuneACCESS table contains in-frame sequences only and omits some clones. Under half of the omission traces to an unresolved V gene where checked; the cause of the rest is unknown. Clone size and V and J calls were adopted from that table, with D and trimming inferred from the DNA. The sample table records under 35,000 clones. The biggest ten clones account for around 6.6% of the sample.

Every participant had a single incident cervical HPV16 infection, and women with prevalent HPV16 infections were excluded. Cervical HPV DNA was detected by MY09/MY11 PCR, and genotyping was performed by dot-blot hybridization. Under 17 mL of heparinized blood was centrifuged, after which the buffy coat was aliquoted, frozen at -30 degrees C, and then stored at -80 degrees C. Genomic DNA was extracted from buffy coat specimens using QIAGEN kits. Sample: blood buffy coat. The origin of this receptor is a woman aged 18 to 75 with a cervical HPV16 infection that either progressed to CIN3+ or cleared (not recorded which).

This receptor has the CDR3 CASSETVTGNYGYTF. The sequenced CDR3 bases are TGTGCCAGCAGTGAAACTGTTACAGGGAACTATGGC. The rearrangement joined TRBV6-1 to TRBJ1-2; TRBD1 is a possible D gene, resting on 6 matching bases. The read gets to within 3 residues of the CDR3 end, and the germline J gene fills in the rest. The V end loses 2 bases and the J end loses 2 bases, and a stretch of 12 bases separates them. The germline V gene provides CDR1 MNHNS and CDR2 SASEGT. The CDR3 runs 15 residues from the cysteine to the phenylalanine. Sequencing covers 36 bases of the CDR3, shown here with the frame starting at base 1.